The present T cell receptor (beta chain) was sequenced within a study of T cells in pancreatic ductal adenocarcinoma. Study-wide points: This surgical cohort overrepresents the minority presenting with early-stage disease. Enrichment of CD45RO+ effector over naive T cells in tumors may bias clonality. Tumor samples had fewer productive templates and approximately 8-fold fewer unique clonotypes than blood.

Turning to this clone: Its target is unknown.

This CDR3 is built from 13 residues. The V and J ends lost 6 bases and 6 bases, in that order; junction bases with no gene match: 5. Germline-derived CDR1 and CDR2 are SQVTM and ANQGSEA. No neoadjuvant therapy was given to the selected pancreatic ductal adenocarcinoma patients before their surgery. Only in-frame clones appear in the TCRdb table, and some are missing; sequencing was by immunoSEQ multiplex PCR. The sample holds 25,000 to 35,000 clones, approximately 94% seen once. The sequencing sample was made of PBMCs. The V call is TRBV29-1, the J call TRBJ2-2, with 9 positions matching TRBD1. This receptor was identified in a human donor with pancreatic ductal adenocarcinoma. The CDR3 protein is CSVLQGAAGELFF. The CDR3 nucleotides read TGCAGCGTGCTACAGGGGGCGGCCGGGGAGCTGTTTTTT.